This TCR beta chain was recovered during a study of T cells in pancreatic ductal adenocarcinoma (dated by TCRdb to 2015 to 2018). Turning to the overall study: The work assessed suppressive cells as well as CD8+ T cells infiltrating resected pancreatic ductal adenocarcinoma, measuring their numbers, locations, and properties, in order to shed light on the adaptive T-cell response that occurs naturally.

The pancreatic ductal adenocarcinoma patients who were selected had gone through surgery without receiving any neoadjuvant therapy. Right after surgery, resected tumor tissue went into ice-cold media, and part of that tissue was flash frozen for DNA and RNA. Using the DNeasy Blood and Tissue Kit with Proteinase K and RNase treatment, genomic DNA was extracted from roughly seven PBMC and roughly nine flash-frozen tumor specimens. General conclusions and limits of the study: T-cell clonality showed no significant difference between tumor and blood, with a mean clonality of about 0.11 in tumors and approximately 0.067 in blood. Compared with tumor samples, blood samples had more total productive templates and around 8-fold more unique clonotypes. Because inoperable disease is present at presentation in most pancreatic cancer patients, the resected cohort was biased toward the minority with early-stage disease. Because tumors are enriched in CD45RO+ effector T cells rather than naive T cells, which biases toward lower diversity, comparisons of clonality between tumor and blood may be biased.

From a lookup of the germline V gene (reference sequence), CDR1 and CDR2 are LNHDA and SQIVND. The junction shows trimming of 7 bases on V and 7 bases on J, and the gene matches do not reach 9 bases of it. The CDR3 covers 13 residues, taking in both the cysteine and the phenylalanine. Kept here is only the CDR3 DNA, which spans 39 bases and is read in frame from base 1. TCR beta CDR3 regions were amplified from genomic DNA using the immunoSEQ hsTCRB kit. An Illumina HiSeq system was used to carry out high-throughput TRB CDR3 sequencing. Regarding the original processing steps: The immunoSEQ software was used to analyze sequencing reads, and nonproductive sequences containing premature stops or frame-shifts were excluded. To calculate repertoire clonality, Shannon entropy was normalized by log2 of the number of unique productive sequences, and that value was subtracted from one. This is the immuneACCESS table as TCRdb keeps it, with only in-frame sequences that have V and J called. A part of the clones is gone; compared with another copy, unresolved V genes explain less than half, and the rest is unexplained. The DNA gave D and trimming, while V, J and clone size come from that table. The sample includes over 8,500 clones, with 67% observed a single time. The top ten constitute roughly 30% of the sample.

With respect to this clone: Its specific antigen is unknown. Base qualities are missing; no much larger clone stands one base away.

This receptor was taken from a human donor with pancreatic ductal adenocarcinoma. The source material was pancreatic tumor tissue. The rearranged chain carries TRBV19 and TRBJ1-1; TRBD1 matches 7 bases in the middle. The DNA sequence follows: TGTGCCAGTATCGCACAGGGGATCGGTGAAGCTTTCTTT. This is translated as CASIAQGIGEAFF.